What follows are 13 T cell receptor beta chains derived from one specimen sequenced in a study of blood T cell repertoires in COVID-19. Some clones are missing from TCRdb's copy, which holds only in-frame ones; the method was immunoSEQ multiplex PCR. Among tens of thousands of clones listed, around 90% were seen once. Sequencing input: peripheral blood. The receptors were gathered from a woman aged 60-75 years with active COVID-19.

The rearrangement links TRBV28 to TRBJ2-7, with 11 bases aligning to TRBD2. The V and J ends lost 2 bases and 4 bases, in that order; junction bases with no gene match: 4. CDR3 length equals 15 residues. Germline CDR1 and CDR2: MDHEN and SYDVKM. The CDR3 DNA follows: TGTGCCAGCAGTTTAACGGCTAGCGGGAGGTACGAGCAGTACTTC. Translated, it gives CASSLTASGRYEQYF.

This chain uses TRBV28 with TRBJ2-3, with 10 bases lining up with TRBD2. Germline V gene lookup returns CDR1 MDHEN and CDR2 SYDVKM. V gave up 5 bases and J gave up 3 bases; unmatched junction bases: 8. This CDR3 is built from 16 residues. CDR3 in amino acids: CASSARLAGRTDTQYF. The DNA of the CDR3 is TGTGCCAGCAGTGCCCGACTAGCGGGTAGGACAGATACGCAGTATTTT.

The chain links TRBV11-3 to TRBJ2-7; D might be TRBD1 (6 bases). The length of the CDR3 is 13 residues. CDR1 and CDR2 (germline): SGHNT, YENEEA. V lost 6 bases and J lost 3, with 12 bases in between. CDR3 loop: CASRWDTYYEQYF. CDR3 nucleotide sequence: TGTGCCAGCAGATGGGACACCTACTACGAGCAGTACTTC.

This chain joins TRBV11-3 and TRBJ2-2; D perhaps matches TRBD1 (5 bases). Germline V gives CDR1 SGHNT, CDR2 YENEEA. The CDR3 loop spans 15 amino acids. Between the trimmed V and J ends, which lost 3 bases and 0 bases, there was a span of 8 bases. The CDR3 DNA is TGTGCCAGCAGCTTGGCAGGGTCGAACACCGGGGAGCTGTTTTTT. Translating it yields CASSLAGSNTGELFF.

The chain is built from TRBV28 and TRBJ1-3; TRBD1 agrees at 7 bases. Looked up from germline, CDR1 is MDHEN and CDR2 is SYDVKM. The ends lost 3 bases at V and 0 bases at J; junction bases unmatched: 8. The CDR3 consists of 17 residues. The CDR3: CASSFSTGSNSGNTIYF. In DNA form, the CDR3 reads TGTGCCAGCAGTTTCTCGACAGGGTCAAACTCTGGAAACACCATATATTTT.

This chain joins TRBV19 and TRBJ1-2, with D maybe TRBD1 (6 bases). The CDR3 extends over 16 amino acids. Trimming removed 1 base from V and 1 base from J, with 13 bases in between. The germline V gene has CDR1 LNHDA and CDR2 SQIVND (reference sequence). The CDR3 bases are TGTGCCAGTAGTATAGCTTCAACAGGGCTTAACTATGGCTACACCTTC. Its translation: CASSIASTGLNYGYTF. The full variable domain, with the rest looked up from reference TRBV19 and TRBJ1-2, is DGGITQSPKYLFRKEGQNVTLSCEQNLNHDAMYWYRQDPGQGLRLIYYSQIVNDFQKGDIAEGYSVSREKKESFPLTVTSAQKNPTAFYLCASSIASTGLNYGYTFGSGTRLTVV.

V gene TRBV7-8 combines with J gene TRBJ2-7; D might be TRBD2 (7 bases). Germline-derived CDR1 and CDR2 are SGHVS and FQNEAQ. The CDR3 is 15 amino acids. V lost 5 bases and J 4 bases, leaving 18 bases between the germline ends. CDR3 sequence: CASSTGGGREYEQYF. The CDR3 region has the DNA TGTGCCAGCAGCACTGGGGGCGGGAGAGAATACGAGCAGTACTTC.

The genes are TRBV19 and TRBJ1-5; D is unresolved. The CDR3 consists of 18 residues. Trimming removed 3 bases from V and 2 bases from J, with 20 bases in between. Germline CDR1 is LNHDA and CDR2 is SQIVND (reference sequence). The chain's CDR3 is CASSIHWIRNDGNQPQHF. The DNA for the CDR3 is TGTGCCAGTAGTATCCATTGGATCAGGAACGATGGCAATCAGCCCCAGCATTTT.

The chain couples TRBV11-2 to TRBJ2-7; 9 bases match TRBD1. Looked up from germline, CDR1 is SGHAT and CDR2 is FQNNGV. The CDR3 is 19 amino acids. V was clipped by 3 bases and J by 2 bases; unmatched bases: 17. CDR3 DNA sequence: TGTGCCAGCAGCTTTAGGCCGGGACAGGGTGAGTATAGGGCCTACGAGCAGTACTTC. Amino acids: CASSFRPGQGEYRAYEQYF.

The chain uses TRBV4-2 and TRBJ1-2; a weak D match, TRBD1 (6 bases). Germline loops: CDR1 LGHNA, CDR2 YNFKEQ. CDR3 length equals 19 residues. V lost 0 bases and J 2 bases, leaving 22 bases between the germline ends. The CDR3 sequence: CASSQEITIGGAGNYGYTF. The DNA for the CDR3 is TGTGCCAGCAGCCAAGAAATAACTATTGGGGGGGCTGGAAACTATGGCTACACCTTC.

The V and J genes are TRBV4-3 and TRBJ2-1; TRBD2 is a possible D gene (6 bases). There are 15 residues in the CDR3. The ends were cut back, 0 bases at V and 5 bases at J, with 11 bases in the middle. Germline V gives CDR1 LGHNA, CDR2 YSLEER. CDR3 nucleotide sequence: TGCGCCAGCAGCCAAGACGGGGGATACAACAATGAGCAGTTCTTC. As protein: CASSQDGGYNNEQFF.

The chain recombines TRBV7-9 with TRBJ1-1, with 7 bases aligning to TRBD1. CDR1 SEHNR and CDR2 FQNEAQ come from the germline V gene (reference sequence). The CDR3 runs to 17 residues. The ends lost 7 bases at V and 1 base at J; junction bases unmatched: 15. The CDR3 reads CASTPRQLTGKNTEAFF. In DNA form, the CDR3 reads TGTGCCAGCACCCCTAGGCAGTTGACAGGGAAGAACACTGAAGCTTTCTTT.

As to this clone: The sample holds other DNA sequences that translate to the same CDR3. V is TRBV5-1 and J is TRBJ1-1; no firm D call. The CDR3 covers 13 residues. V was shortened by 0 bases and J by 3 bases, with 6 bases between the two germline ends. The V gene's germline CDR1 is SGHRS and CDR2 YFSETQ. Here the CDR3 reads CASSLGRDTEAFF. In DNA, the CDR3 is TGCGCCAGCAGCTTGGGAAGAGACACTGAAGCTTTCTTT.